The 28 T cell receptor beta chains reported below all come from one sample, sequenced in a study of blood T cells in healthy people across ages. Using a J-beta primer mix together with a sample-barcoded 5' primer, a second PCR was run for about 6 to 12 cycles. TCRdb reanalysed the 5' RACE reads using MiXCR and keeps one entry per CDR3 protein. The sample has fewer than 800,000 distinct CDR3 sequences, approximately 49% seen once. Source material: blood. The receptors derive from an older woman in good health.

The V and J genes are TRBV4-1 and TRBJ2-4; D possibly uses TRBD1 or TRBD2 (5 bases each). Trimming cost V 0 bases and J 13 bases, with 22 bases left between them. This CDR3 spans 16 amino acids. Germline values: CDR1 MGHRA, CDR2 YSYEKL. This chain's CDR3 is CASSQEVTPTLGEQYF. The CDR3 DNA sequence: TGCGCCAGCAGCCAAGAGGTGACGCCTACCCTGGGGGAGCAGTACTTC.

This clonotype has more than one count but fewer than ten. This chain uses TRBV30 with TRBJ2-7; D remains unclear. This CDR3 region has 13 residues. Germline V CDR1 and CDR2: GTSNPN, SVGIG (reference sequence). Trimming removed 0 bases at V and 3 bases at J, with 9 bases between. The CDR3 region is CAWSVTGYYEQYF. The CDR3 nucleotides are TGTGCCTGGAGTGTAACCGGATACTACGAGCAGTACTTC.

This clonotype was seen a few times. The chain is built from TRBV10-3 and TRBJ2-7; D tentatively reads TRBD1 or TRBD2 (5 bases each). CDR3 size: 14 residues. V was cut by 1 base and J by 5 bases, with 12 bases left in between. CDR1 is ENHRY and CDR2 is SYGVKD in the germline V gene. The CDR3 sequence is CAISELGPAHEQYF. As DNA, the CDR3 is TGTGCCATCAGTGAGTTGGGACCCGCCCACGAGCAGTACTTC.

The rearrangement links TRBV20-1 to TRBJ1-2; D perhaps matches TRBD1 (6 bases). With 2 bases removed from V and 5 bases from J, the gap between germline ends came to 12 bases. Per germline, CDR1 DFQATT and CDR2 SNEGSKA (reference sequence). This CDR3 is built from 13 residues. The CDR3 DNA sequence: TGCAGTGCTAGAACAGACAGGCTGTATGGCTACACCTTC. Translation: CSARTDRLYGYTF.

The chain has TRBV5-1 and TRBJ1-1; D is undetermined. From germline, CDR1 is SGHRS and CDR2 YFSETQ. This CDR3 comprises 14 residues. V shed 2 bases and J shed 3 bases, with 11 bases lying between them. The CDR3 sequence is CASSFQRTDTEAFF. CDR3 nucleotides: TGCGCCAGCAGCTTCCAGCGCACCGACACTGAAGCTTTCTTT.

This sequence joins TRBV29-1 and TRBJ1-2, with D unclear. V shed 3 bases and J shed 2 bases, with 4 bases lying between them. Looked up from germline, CDR1 is SQVTM and CDR2 is ANQGSEA. The CDR3 has 11 amino acids. The CDR3 DNA is TGCAGCGTTGAGCTAAACTATGGCTACACCTTC. Its translation: CSVELNYGYTF.

The chain has TRBV20-1 and TRBJ2-7, with TRBD1 matching over 8 bases. The length of the CDR3 is 15 residues. The ends lost 0 bases at V and 6 bases at J; junction bases unmatched: 10. Germline CDR1 is DFQATT and CDR2 is SNEGSKA (reference sequence). This CDR3 reads CSARDFAGGNSEQYF. CDR3 bases: TGCAGTGCTAGAGATTTTGCAGGGGGCAATTCCGAGCAGTACTTC.

V usage is TRBV3-1 and J usage is TRBJ2-7; maybe TRBD2 (7 bases). The V end was cut by 3 bases, the J end by 7 bases, with 13 bases between. Germline lookup yields CDR1 LGHDT and CDR2 YNNKEL (reference sequence). The CDR3 sequence is 13 residues long. CDR3 protein: CASSQVRGGEQYF. DNA for the CDR3: TGTGCCAGCAGCCAGGTCAGGGGAGGGGAGCAGTACTTC.

J is TRBJ2-7 and V is TRBV7-9; TRBD1 aligns across 7 bases. This CDR3 contains 14 residues. Losses at the gene ends were 1 base for V and 10 bases for J; bases not matched to a gene: 10. Germline V lookup: CDR1 SEHNR, CDR2 FQNEAQ (reference sequence). The CDR3 sequence is CASSLVGQQEAQYF. The CDR3 DNA is TGTGCCAGCAGCTTAGTGGGACAGCAAGAGGCCCAGTACTTC.

The CDR3 DNA sequence: TGTGCCAGCAGTCGGGGGGGGGACAATTCTCGGAAGCAGTTCTTC. Its protein is CASSRGGDNSRKQFF. This chain links TRBV28 with TRBJ2-1; 8 bases are shared with TRBD2. In germline, CDR1 is MDHEN, CDR2 SYDVKM. The CDR3 runs to 15 residues. Losses at the gene ends were 5 bases for V and 11 bases for J; bases not matched to a gene: 14.

The chain recombines TRBV13 with TRBJ1-6; D not resolved. CDR1 and CDR2 from the germline V gene are PRHDT and FYEKMQ (reference sequence). The CDR3 has 12 amino acids. Deletions cut 1 base from V and 12 bases from J, with 7 bases between. CDR3 amino acids: CASSLAREPLHF. Here the CDR3 DNA reads TGTGCCAGCAGCTTAGCACGGGAACCCCTCCACTTT.

A few counts support this clonotype. An end of the junction differs from the germline gene, which may be a read error. V usage is TRBV9 and J usage is TRBJ2-5; D gene uncertain. Germline loops: CDR1 SGDLS, CDR2 YYNGEE. This CDR3 spans 14 amino acids. The CDR3 sequence: CAGSAGRYQETQYF. The CDR3 DNA reads as TGTGCCGGCAGCGCCGGACGGTACCAAGAGACCCAGTACTTC.

The rearrangement joins TRBV2 to TRBJ2-7, with 7 bases aligning to TRBD2. The CDR3 totals 14 residues. V was clipped by 7 bases and J by 3 bases; unmatched bases: 9. CDR1 and CDR2 from the germline V gene are SNHLY and FYNNEI. CDR3 sequence (DNA): TGTGCCAGCACCGAACTAGCGAAAAACTACGAGCAGTACTTC. Translated: CASTELAKNYEQYF.

The chain couples TRBV12-3 or TRBV12-4 to TRBJ2-5; no firm D call. V was clipped by 2 bases and J by 2 bases, with 12 bases between them. The CDR3 sequence is 15 residues long. CDR3 in amino acids: CASSLIPAEQETQYF. CDR3 nucleotides: TGTGCCAGCAGTTTAATACCGGCAGAACAAGAGACCCAGTACTTC.

This chain connects TRBV7-9 to TRBJ2-1, with 7 bases that match TRBD2. The CDR3 has 17 amino acids. V lost 5 bases and J lost 8; bases outside the gene matches: 18. Germline CDR1 SEHNR, CDR2 FQNEAQ (reference sequence). CDR3 nucleotides: TGTGCCAGCAGCCCCCAGTGGCCTAGCGGAGCTTGGGATGAGCAGTTCTTC. This gives the protein CASSPQWPSGAWDEQFF.

The CDR3 reads CASERKGANVLTF. The DNA of the CDR3 is TGTGCCAGCGAGCGGAAAGGGGCCAACGTCCTGACTTTC. V gene TRBV6-5 combines with J gene TRBJ2-6; weak D call: TRBD2 (5 bases). Germline V CDR1 and CDR2: MNHEY, SVGAGI. The CDR3 runs to 13 residues. Trimming removed 8 bases from V and 4 bases from J, with 9 bases in between.

This sequence joins TRBV5-1 and TRBJ2-7, with D perhaps matching TRBD2 (5 bases). Germline V gene sequence: CDR1 SGHRS, CDR2 YFSETQ. CDR3 length equals 14 residues. V was trimmed by 4 bases and J by 0 bases, leaving 11 bases between them. The CDR3 sequence is CASSPVGSSYEQYF. For the CDR3, the DNA is TGCGCCAGCAGCCCGGTTGGGAGCTCCTACGAGCAGTACTTC. The full variable domain, in which reference TRBV5-1 and TRBJ2-7 provide the parts outside the CDR3, is KAGVTQTPRYLIKTRGQQVTLSCSPISGHRSVSWYQQTPGQGLQFLFEYFSETQRNKGNFPGRFSGRQFSNSRSEMNVSTLELGDSALYLCASSPVGSSYEQYFGPGTRLTVT.

This chain connects TRBV20-1 to TRBJ1-2, with D possibly being TRBD1 (5 bases). Per the germline V gene, CDR1 is DFQATT and CDR2 is SNEGSKA (reference sequence). The CDR3 spans 14 residues. The CDR3 DNA reads TGCAGCGTCAATCTTGGGGCGCGTAGCTATGGCTACACCTTC. It encodes CSVNLGARSYGYTF.

V is TRBV20-1 and J is TRBJ2-2; TRBD2 might be the D (5 bases). Germline V gene lookup returns CDR1 DFQATT and CDR2 SNEGSKA (reference sequence). CDR3 length: 14 residues. V shed 1 base and J shed 4 bases, with 10 bases lying between them. The CDR3 reads CSARAGWATGELFF. For the CDR3, the DNA is TGCAGTGCTAGAGCGGGATGGGCCACCGGGGAGCTGTTTTTT.

The chain is built from TRBV20-1 and TRBJ2-7, with TRBD2 matching 7 bases. Unmatched junction bases numbered 7, after V lost 6 bases and J lost 5 bases. Looked up from germline, CDR1 is DFQATT and CDR2 is SNEGSKA (reference sequence). The CDR3 has 12 amino acids. CDR3 region: CSAQTSKDEQYF. In nucleotides, the CDR3 is TGCAGTGCCCAGACTAGCAAGGACGAGCAGTACTTC.

This sequence joins TRBV11-2 and TRBJ1-1; possibly TRBD1 for D (5 bases). V was pared by 3 bases and J by 6 bases, with 17 bases between. Germline CDR1 and CDR2: SGHAT and FQNNGV. This CDR3 is built from 15 residues. This chain's CDR3 is CASSFASGRGPEAFF. In DNA, the CDR3 is TGTGCCAGCAGCTTTGCCTCAGGGAGGGGCCCTGAAGCTTTCTTT.

This clonotype appeared a few times. As DNA, the CDR3 is TGCGCCAGCAGCCCCCCGACTGGGGCTAGCACAGATACGCAGTATTTT. Its protein is CASSPPTGASTDTQYF. The V gene is TRBV5-1, the J gene TRBJ2-3; possible D gene TRBD1, 5 bases. This CDR3 comprises 16 residues. V lost 4 bases, J lost 0 bases, and 15 bases lay in between. Germline loops: CDR1 SGHRS, CDR2 YFSETQ.

The chain couples TRBV7-2 to TRBJ2-4; 8 bases fit TRBD1. J was trimmed by 3 bases and V by 5 bases; bases with no gene match: 12. The CDR3 extends over 17 amino acids. Germline V gene sequence: CDR1 SGHTA, CDR2 FQGNSA. The CDR3, as DNA: TGTGCCAGCAGCGTTTTCGAACAGGGGGTAGGCAAAAACATTCAGTACTTC. Its translation is CASSVFEQGVGKNIQYF.

This chain joins TRBV7-2 and TRBJ2-7; 7 bases map to TRBD1. V lost 5 bases and J lost 0; bases outside the gene matches: 7. The CDR3 has 15 residues. The germline V gene encodes CDR1 SGHTA and CDR2 FQGNSA. The CDR3 sequence is CASSPPGQHSYEQYF. For the CDR3, the DNA is TGTGCCAGCAGCCCCCCGGGACAGCACTCCTACGAGCAGTACTTC.

The genes are TRBV7-2 and TRBJ2-4; the D gene could be TRBD1 or TRBD2 (5 bases each). Deletions cut 5 bases from V and 6 bases from J, with 17 bases between. Germline values: CDR1 SGHTA, CDR2 FQGNSA. This CDR3 contains 15 residues. The CDR3 DNA is TGTGCCAGCAGCGAGGACGCCGGGGCAGGAAACATTCAGTACTTC. Its translation: CASSEDAGAGNIQYF.

The chain links TRBV5-1 to TRBJ1-4, with D unclear. Germline V gene sequence: CDR1 SGHRS, CDR2 YFSETQ. Trimming stripped 2 bases from V and 5 bases from J, with 13 bases between. The CDR3 totals 15 residues. CDR3 loop: CASSFGDKRNEKLFF. CDR3 DNA: TGCGCCAGCAGCTTTGGAGACAAGCGGAATGAAAAACTGTTTTTT. Full variable domain (rest looked up from reference TRBV5-1 and TRBJ1-4): KAGVTQTPRYLIKTRGQQVTLSCSPISGHRSVSWYQQTPGQGLQFLFEYFSETQRNKGNFPGRFSGRQFSNSRSEMNVSTLELGDSALYLCASSFGDKRNEKLFFGSGTQLSVL.

The table lists this clonotype with a few counts. The V gene is TRBV5-1, the J gene TRBJ2-3, with TRBD1 matching 10 bases. CDR1 and CDR2 from the germline V gene are SGHRS and YFSETQ. Trimming removed 6 bases from V and 3 bases from J; junction bases left unmatched: 10. The length of the CDR3 is 16 residues. The CDR3 loop is CASKLLGQGTTDTQYF. CDR3 sequence (DNA): TGCGCCAGCAAGCTATTGGGACAGGGGACAACAGATACGCAGTATTTT.

The chain employs TRBV27 and TRBJ2-3; D is undetermined. Trimming cost V 4 bases and J 4 bases, with 9 bases left between them. This CDR3 has 13 residues. The germline gives CDR1 MNHEY, CDR2 SMNVEV (reference sequence). This CDR3 reads CASSSNRADTQYF. Here the CDR3 DNA reads TGTGCCAGCAGTTCTAATCGGGCAGATACGCAGTATTTT.